This entry lists 16 T cell receptor beta chains sequenced from one sample in a study of blood T cell repertoires in COVID-19. Produced via immunoSEQ multiplex PCR; TCRdb's table is partial and in-frame only. This table holds roughly 380,000 clones, 89% found once. Sequencing was done on a sample of peripheral blood. These TCRs come from a woman aged 55-75 years with COVID-19, enrolled during active disease.

Points on this clone: The sample has other DNA sequences that encode this CDR3 too. The chain joins TRBV7-9 to TRBJ1-4; 8 bases align to TRBD1. Germline CDR1 SEHNR, CDR2 FQNEAQ (reference sequence). Trimming at V came to 5 bases and at J to 8 bases, leaving 7 bases not matched to a gene. The CDR3 totals 14 residues. This chain's CDR3 is CASSLGQGWEKLFF. Here the CDR3 DNA reads TGTGCCAGCAGCCTCGGACAGGGCTGGGAAAAACTGTTTTTT.

The V and J genes are TRBV7-2 and TRBJ1-1, with D maybe TRBD1 (5 bases). Trimming removed 7 bases at V and 0 bases at J, with 18 bases between. Germline CDR1 is SGHTA and CDR2 is FQGNSA. CDR3 length: 16 residues. In DNA, the CDR3 is TGTGCCAGCACTCCTCGGGCAGGGCTCTTGAACACTGAAGCTTTCTTT. It specifies CASTPRAGLLNTEAFF.

The chain recombines TRBV4-1 with TRBJ1-1; 7 bases are a match to TRBD1. CDR3 length: 14 residues. Per the germline V gene, CDR1 is MGHRA and CDR2 is YSYEKL. V shed 0 bases, J shed 4 bases, and the junction held 2 bases outside the gene matches. The CDR3 reads CASSQDRQGTEAFF. Written as DNA, the CDR3 is TGCGCCAGCAGCCAAGATCGACAGGGCACTGAAGCTTTCTTT.

The chain carries TRBV7-6 and TRBJ2-3, with D tentatively TRBD2 (6 bases). V was cut by 5 bases and J by 1 base, with 16 bases left in between. There are 16 residues in the CDR3. From germline, CDR1 is SGHVS and CDR2 FNYEAQ. The CDR3 region has the DNA TGTGCCAGCAGCGAACTAGCCGGGGCCCGCACAGATACGCAGTATTTT. Translating it yields CASSELAGARTDTQYF.

This rearrangement joins TRBV18 to TRBJ1-5; D is uncertain. The CDR3 totals 13 residues. Germline CDR1 is KGHSH and CDR2 is LQKENI. Trimming shortened V by 5 bases and J by 5 bases, and 10 bases separated the two germline ends. CDR3 nucleotides: TGTGCCAGCTCAGCAACCGGGGATCAGCCCCAGCATTTT. Translated, it gives CASSATGDQPQHF. Filled out from reference TRBV18 and TRBJ1-5, the complete variable domain reads NAGVMQNPRHLVRRRGQEARLRCSPMKGHSHVYWYRQLPEEGLKFMVYLQKENIIDESGMPKERFSAEFPKEGPSILRIQQVVRGDSAAYFCASSATGDQPQHFGDGTRLSIL.

The sample holds a few counts of this clone. This rearrangement joins TRBV7-9 to TRBJ1-6; 7 bases fit TRBD1. CDR1 is SEHNR, CDR2 FQNEAQ, per germline (reference sequence). The CDR3 length is 14 residues. V shed 0 bases, J shed 7 bases, and the junction held 0 bases outside the gene matches. CDR3 sequence: CASSLAGQNSPLHF. The CDR3 nucleotides read TGTGCCAGCAGCTTAGCGGGACAGAATTCACCCCTCCACTTT.

The CDR3 region is CASSPQSMNTEAFF. The CDR3 DNA follows: TGTGCCAGCTCACCACAGAGTATGAACACTGAAGCTTTCTTT. The chain recombines TRBV18 with TRBJ1-1; no clear D. This CDR3 region has 14 residues. Germline assignment: CDR1 KGHSH and CDR2 LQKENI. Trimming took 1 base from V and 0 from J, leaving 6 bases between them.

The rearrangement joins TRBV5-1 to TRBJ1-2, with TRBD1 matching 7 bases. The CDR3 contains 15 residues. Trimming took 0 bases from V and 4 from J; bases not matched to a gene: 6. Per germline, CDR1 SGHRS and CDR2 YFSETQ. The CDR3 spells CASSLEGQIFYGYTF. The CDR3 DNA is TGCGCCAGCAGCTTGGAGGGACAGATTTTCTATGGCTACACCTTC. Using reference TRBV5-1 and TRBJ1-2 for the parts outside the CDR3, the full variable domain is KAGVTQTPRYLIKTRGQQVTLSCSPISGHRSVSWYQQTPGQGLQFLFEYFSETQRNKGNFPGRFSGRQFSNSRSEMNVSTLELGDSALYLCASSLEGQIFYGYTFGSGTRLTVV.

The V gene is TRBV5-1, the J gene TRBJ2-7; 7 bases fit TRBD1. V dropped 5 bases and J dropped 0; count of bases not matched to a gene: 8. The CDR3 extends over 15 amino acids. Germline V lookup: CDR1 SGHRS, CDR2 YFSETQ. Here the CDR3 DNA reads TGCGCCAGCAGGCGAGGGACAGTTCTCTCCTACGAGCAGTACTTC. It encodes CASRRGTVLSYEQYF.

The rearrangement links TRBV3-1 (or the pseudogene TRBV3-2) to TRBJ2-7; D ambiguous. V lost 1 base and J lost 0, with 10 bases in between. CDR1 is LGHDT, CDR2 YNNKEL, per germline (reference sequence). There are 15 residues in the CDR3. CDR3 DNA: TGTGCCAGCAGCCAAGTTAGCACGAGCTCCTACGAGCAGTACTTC. Its translation is CASSQVSTSSYEQYF.

This rearrangement joins TRBV6-6 to TRBJ1-1, with D tentatively TRBD1 (6 bases). In germline, CDR1 is MNHNY, CDR2 SVGAGI (reference sequence). Trimming stripped 7 bases from V and 4 bases from J, with 16 bases between. The CDR3 extends over 14 amino acids. CDR3 residues: CASTPGGAGTEAFF. In nucleotides, the CDR3 is TGTGCCAGCACCCCCGGGGGGGCCGGCACTGAAGCTTTCTTT.

The CDR3 region is CASSKQGHYGYTF. CDR3 bases: TGTGCCAGCAGTAAACAGGGCCACTATGGCTACACCTTC. The chain carries TRBV6-5 and TRBJ1-2; TRBD1 is a possible D gene (6 bases). This CDR3 is built from 13 residues. Germline CDR1 reads MNHEY; CDR2 reads SVGAGI. The V and J ends lost 5 bases and 3 bases respectively, with 10 bases between them.

This chain joins TRBV28 and TRBJ2-5, with D uncertain. The CDR3 has 15 residues. Germline-derived CDR1 and CDR2 are MDHEN and SYDVKM. Trimming left V 5 bases short and J 5 bases short, with 18 bases between. CDR3 DNA sequence: TGTGCCAGCAGTCACCTCACAGAAACTGGCGAGACCCAGTACTTC. This translates into CASSHLTETGETQYF.

The chain joins TRBV30 to TRBJ1-4; 7 bases line up with TRBD1. Germline CDR1 is GTSNPN and CDR2 is SVGIG (reference sequence). The V segment lost 5 bases and the J segment 7 bases; nucleotides outside the gene matches: 7. The CDR3 totals 13 residues. CDR3 protein: CAWQDRQGEKLFF. The CDR3 coding sequence is TGTGCCTGGCAGGACAGGCAGGGTGAAAAACTGTTTTTT.

In its sample, this clone was seen a few times. The gene calls are TRBV6-5 and TRBJ1-2; D is perhaps TRBD1 (6 bases). Looked up from germline, CDR1 is MNHEY and CDR2 is SVGAGI. V shed 6 bases and J shed 2 bases, with 10 bases lying between them. The CDR3 is made up of 13 amino acids. CDR3 nucleotide sequence: TGTGCCAGCAGGACGGACAGAAACTATGGCTACACCTTC. It translates to CASRTDRNYGYTF.

This clone was detected only once. V gene TRBV6-5 combines with J gene TRBJ2-7; 9 bases map to TRBD1. Looked up from germline, CDR1 is MNHEY and CDR2 is SVGAGI. The CDR3 sequence is 12 residues long. The V and J ends lost 7 bases and 5 bases, in that order; junction bases with no gene match: 3. As DNA, the CDR3 is TGTGCCAGCACGGGGACAGGGAACGAGCAGTACTTC. This translates into CASTGTGNEQYF.